A single sample gave rise to the 12 T cell receptor beta chains below, sequenced in a study of long-term antiretroviral therapy in people with HIV. At the survey level, the v3.0 immunoSEQ assay was run. Data came from immunoSEQ multiplex PCR; TCRdb stores just in-frame clones and leaves some out. The table includes some 30,000 clones, roughly 85% detected once. The sequences come from unsorted PBMCs, collected roughly 3.3 years after starting antiretroviral therapy. The receptors originated from a young man with HIV.

This clone appeared once. This chain uses TRBV18 with TRBJ1-3; possible D gene TRBD1, 6 bases. The CDR3 is 17 residues long. Germline CDR1 and CDR2: KGHSH and LQKENI. V lost 4 bases, J lost 0 bases, and 16 bases lay in between. The CDR3 sequence is CASSLSRTANSGNTIYF. The CDR3 region has the DNA TGTGCCAGCTCACTTTCCCGGACAGCAAACTCTGGAAACACCATATATTTT. Based on the CDR3 plus reference TRBV18 and TRBJ1-3, the full variable domain is NAGVMQNPRHLVRRRGQEARLRCSPMKGHSHVYWYRQLPEEGLKFMVYLQKENIIDESGMPKERFSAEFPKEGPSILRIQQVVRGDSAAYFCASSLSRTANSGNTIYFGEGSWLTVV.

The chain's CDR3 is CASSPTPGQGNEQYF. The DNA of the CDR3 is TGCGCCAGCAGCCCAACTCCGGGACAGGGTAACGAGCAGTACTTC. The J gene is TRBJ2-7, the V gene TRBV4-1; 9 bases fit TRBD1. In germline, CDR1 is MGHRA, CDR2 YSYEKL. After removal of 4 bases from V and 5 bases from J, the junction contained 9 bases not matched to a gene. The CDR3 is 15 residues long.

V usage is TRBV14 and J usage is TRBJ2-7; TRBD1 aligns across 8 bases. Germline V lookup: CDR1 SGHDN, CDR2 FVKESK. V lost 1 base, J lost 2 bases, and 10 bases stayed unmatched. The CDR3 is 17 amino acids. CDR3 region: CASSQAKLDRGPYEQYF. The CDR3 bases are TGTGCCAGCAGCCAAGCTAAGCTCGACAGGGGCCCCTACGAGCAGTACTTC.

The gene calls are TRBV11-1 and TRBJ2-7, with a weak D call TRBD2 (6 bases). This CDR3 is 14 amino acids long. V lost 5 bases, J lost 4 bases, and 15 bases lay in between. CDR1 SGHAT and CDR2 FQDESV come from the germline V gene (reference sequence). CDR3 DNA: TGTGCCAGCAGCCCACTCGGGGAGGAATACGAGCAGTACTTC. Translation gives CASSPLGEEYEQYF.

This clone was counted between two and nine times. The V gene is TRBV18, the J gene TRBJ1-2; 9 positions agree with TRBD1. Trimming at V came to 3 bases and at J to 2 bases, leaving 4 bases not matched to a gene. Looked up from germline, CDR1 is KGHSH and CDR2 is LQKENI. There are 15 residues in the CDR3. CDR3 loop: CASSPAGTGNYGYTF. CDR3 in DNA: TGTGCCAGCTCACCCGCCGGGACAGGGAACTATGGCTACACCTTC.

The chain carries TRBV2 and TRBJ1-2; D gene ambiguous. The CDR3 length is 13 residues. V lost 7 bases and J lost 0, with 9 bases in between. In germline, CDR1 is SNHLY, CDR2 FYNNEI. This CDR3 is CASIQASNYGYTF. CDR3 sequence (DNA): TGTGCCAGCATTCAGGCCTCTAACTATGGCTACACCTTC.

The CDR3 sequence: CASRPGGNQPQHF. CDR3 DNA: TGTGCCAGTAGGCCAGGCGGGAATCAGCCCCAGCATTTT. The chain employs TRBV19 and TRBJ1-5; D not resolved. The ends were cut back, 6 bases at V and 4 bases at J, with 10 bases in the middle. Germline CDR1 reads LNHDA; CDR2 reads SQIVND (reference sequence). This CDR3 region has 13 residues.

The chain combines TRBV27 with TRBJ2-7; D is undetermined. The CDR3 has 13 amino acids. Trimming took 3 bases from V and 1 from J, leaving 7 bases between them. Germline V gene lookup returns CDR1 MNHEY and CDR2 SMNVEV (reference sequence). CDR3 region: CASSFGRSYEQYF. CDR3 nucleotide sequence: TGTGCCAGCAGTTTCGGCAGATCCTACGAGCAGTACTTC.

This chain connects TRBV5-6 to TRBJ1-1; D is ambiguous. Deletions cut 4 bases from V and 0 bases from J, with 7 bases between. Germline V gene data show CDR1 as SGHDT and CDR2 as YYEEEE. The CDR3 sequence is 13 residues long. Here the CDR3 DNA reads TGTGCCAGCAGCCCTAGTCTGAACACTGAAGCTTTCTTT. This encodes CASSPSLNTEAFF.

A note on this clone: The sample contains more than one DNA sequence encoding this CDR3. This sequence joins TRBV12-5 and TRBJ2-7; D gene ambiguous. The CDR3 contains 11 residues. V was trimmed by 6 bases and J by 4 bases, leaving 7 bases between them. From germline, CDR1 is LGHNT and CDR2 FRNRAP. CDR3 coding DNA: TGTGCTAGTGGCTGGTCTTACGAGCAGTACTTC. Its protein is CASGWSYEQYF.

The DNA of the CDR3 is TGTGCCAGCAGCTCTCCGGGCCTACGAATTTACAATGAGCAGTTCTTC. This codes for CASSSPGLRIYNEQFF. The chain recombines TRBV7-9 with TRBJ2-1, with D unresolved. Trimming took off 4 bases at V and 4 bases at J, with 17 bases between the two ends. Germline CDR1 and CDR2: SEHNR and FQNEAQ (reference sequence). The CDR3 contains 16 residues.

This clone was seen a few times. The chain carries TRBV6-5 and TRBJ1-5, with D uncertain. CDR1 and CDR2 (germline): MNHEY, SVGAGI. V was pared by 8 bases and J by 0 bases, with 8 bases between. This CDR3 region has 13 residues. The CDR3 DNA reads as TGTGCCAGCCAAGGGAATAGCAATCAGCCCCAGCATTTT. Translated: CASQGNSNQPQHF.